The subject of this entry is one T cell receptor (beta chain). Its antigen is undetermined. The CDR3 consists of 13 residues. Unique molecular identifiers were added to individual cDNA molecules. TCRdb re-analysed the 5' RACE reads in MiXCR, keeping a single row per CDR3 protein. The table has fewer than 120,000 distinct CDR3 sequences, around 12% seen once. The source of the sample is a study of early T cells in non-severe SARS-CoV-2 infection. Looking at the study overall: Sequencing of bulk RNA from unsorted whole blood was done, without chain pairing. Study-wide points: Comparison of clonotypes with VDJdb favored anti-spike CD8 responses while missing private and CD4 specificities.

Sequencing was performed on whole blood, taken at baseline. V usage is TRBV12-3 or TRBV12-4 and J usage is TRBJ1-3, with D maybe TRBD1 (6 bases). The receptor's source is an adult who was a healthcare worker with PCR-confirmed SARS-CoV-2 infection or an uninfected control (not recorded which). The CDR3 is CATNRDSGNTIYF. The CDR3 DNA reads TGTGCAACGAACAGGGACTCTGGAAACACCATATATTTT.